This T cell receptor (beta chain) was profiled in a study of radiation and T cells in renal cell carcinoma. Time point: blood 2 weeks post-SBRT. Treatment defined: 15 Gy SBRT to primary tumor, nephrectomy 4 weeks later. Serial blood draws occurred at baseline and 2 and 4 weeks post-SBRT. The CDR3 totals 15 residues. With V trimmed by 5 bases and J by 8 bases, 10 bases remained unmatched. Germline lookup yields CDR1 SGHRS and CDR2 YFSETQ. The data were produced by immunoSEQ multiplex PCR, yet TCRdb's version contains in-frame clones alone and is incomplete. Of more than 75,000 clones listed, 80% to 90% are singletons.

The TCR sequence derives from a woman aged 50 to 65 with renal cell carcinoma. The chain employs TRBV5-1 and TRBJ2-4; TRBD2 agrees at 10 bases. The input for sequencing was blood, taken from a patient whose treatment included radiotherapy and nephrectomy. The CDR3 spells CASSPQGSGRDIQYF. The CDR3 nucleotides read TGCGCCAGCAGTCCCCAGGGCAGCGGGAGGGACATTCAGTACTTC. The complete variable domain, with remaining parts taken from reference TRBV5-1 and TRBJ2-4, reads KAGVTQTPRYLIKTRGQQVTLSCSPISGHRSVSWYQQTPGQGLQFLFEYFSETQRNKGNFPGRFSGRQFSNSRSEMNVSTLELGDSALYLCASSPQGSGRDIQYFGAGTRLSVL.